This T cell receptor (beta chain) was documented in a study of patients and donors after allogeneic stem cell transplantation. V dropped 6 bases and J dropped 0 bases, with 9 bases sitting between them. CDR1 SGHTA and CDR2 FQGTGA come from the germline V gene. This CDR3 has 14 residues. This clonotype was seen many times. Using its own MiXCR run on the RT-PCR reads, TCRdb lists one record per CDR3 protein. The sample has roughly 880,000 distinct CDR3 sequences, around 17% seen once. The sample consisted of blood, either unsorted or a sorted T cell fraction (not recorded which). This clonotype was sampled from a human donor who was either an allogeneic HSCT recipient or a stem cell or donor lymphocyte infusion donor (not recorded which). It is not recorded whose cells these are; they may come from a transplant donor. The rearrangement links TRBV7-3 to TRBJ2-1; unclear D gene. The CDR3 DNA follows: TGTGCCAGCAGTCCAGCCGGCTCCTACAATGAGCAGTTCTTC. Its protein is CASSPAGSYNEQFF.